The 31 T cell receptor beta chains given below trace back to one sample, sequenced in a study of memory CD4+ T cells and cytomegalovirus serostatus. Single viable CD3+CD4+CD8-CD45RO+ cells were sorted as the memory CD4+ T cells. Sequencing was performed with immunoSEQ multiplex PCR; in TCRdb, only in-frame clones are kept and a portion is missing. The sample records 45,000 to 60,000 clones, around 80% being singletons. Sequencing was done on a sample of memory CD4+ T cells from blood. These receptors originate from an adult in good health and CMV-seronegative.

This chain uses TRBV19 with TRBJ1-2; possibly TRBD1 for D (6 bases). The CDR3 covers 16 residues. The V end lost 6 bases, the J end lost 0 bases, and 17 bases lay between the germline ends. The germline gives CDR1 LNHDA, CDR2 SQIVND (reference sequence). CDR3 in amino acids: CASSTRLKGANYGYTF. In DNA, the CDR3 is TGTGCCAGTAGCACCCGACTTAAGGGGGCTAACTATGGCTACACCTTC.

J is TRBJ1-1 and V is TRBV5-4; D might be TRBD1 (6 bases). Germline CDR1 is SGHNT and CDR2 is YYREEE (reference sequence). The CDR3 totals 14 residues. Trimming pared 4 bases from V and 0 bases from J, leaving 10 bases between. CDR3 DNA: TGTGCCAGCAGCCAAGGGGGGTTGAACACTGAAGCTTTCTTT. It codes for CASSQGGLNTEAFF.

This clone was seen once. The chain couples TRBV7-9 to TRBJ2-7, with D maybe TRBD2 (6 bases). The V end lost 5 bases, the J end lost 2 bases, and 13 bases lay between the germline ends. The CDR3 runs to 14 residues. Germline V gene lookup returns CDR1 SEHNR and CDR2 FQNEAQ (reference sequence). Here the CDR3 reads CASSLGGPPYEQYF. CDR3 DNA sequence: TGTGCCAGCAGCCTCGGAGGGCCCCCCTACGAGCAGTACTTC.

This chain joins TRBV7-6 and TRBJ2-7; maybe TRBD2 (6 bases). Trimming took off 1 base at V and 3 bases at J, with 16 bases between the two ends. This CDR3 contains 16 residues. CDR1 is SGHVS, CDR2 FNYEAQ, per germline. In DNA form, the CDR3 reads TGTGCCAGCAGCTTAGGTGCACGGGAGCTCCACTACGAGCAGTACTTC. Protein: CASSLGARELHYEQYF.

V usage is TRBV6-6 and J usage is TRBJ2-7, with TRBD2 matching over 9 bases. V shed 6 bases and J 2 bases; nucleotides not matched to a gene: 8. The CDR3 sequence is 15 residues long. Germline CDR1 reads MNHNY; CDR2 reads SVGAGI (reference sequence). CDR3 sequence reads: CASRGSSGRPYEQYF. The CDR3 DNA reads as TGTGCCAGCAGGGGGTCGAGCGGGAGGCCCTACGAGCAGTACTTC.

V gene TRBV10-2 combines with J gene TRBJ2-1, with 11 bases matching TRBD2. The length of the CDR3 is 15 residues. Losses at the gene ends were 3 bases for V and 7 bases for J; bases not matched to a gene: 5. The germline gives CDR1 WSHSY, CDR2 SAAADI. In DNA, the CDR3 is TGCGCCAGCAGTGATCGACTAGCGGGATTTAATGAGCAGTTCTTC. This codes for CASSDRLAGFNEQFF.

This clone was counted a few times. The chain combines TRBV7-2 with TRBJ2-7; D call uncertain. The germline V gene encodes CDR1 SGHTA and CDR2 FQGNSA. Trimming removed 2 bases at V and 6 bases at J, with 11 bases between. The CDR3 extends over 13 amino acids. CDR3 coding DNA: TGTGCCAGCAGCTTACAGACAATAGGCGAGCAGTACTTC. It translates to CASSLQTIGEQYF.

The V gene is TRBV27, the J gene TRBJ1-6; perhaps TRBD1 as D (5 bases). Trimming pared 3 bases from V and 7 bases from J, leaving 13 bases between. The length of the CDR3 is 15 residues. The germline V gene encodes CDR1 MNHEY and CDR2 SMNVEV (reference sequence). The CDR3, as DNA: TGTGCCAGCAGTTTCGAGGCAGGGAGAAATTCACCCCTCCACTTT. It translates to CASSFEAGRNSPLHF.

This clone was observed a single time. The gene calls are TRBV6-1 and TRBJ2-7, with D possibly called TRBD1 or TRBD2 (5 bases each). This CDR3 is built from 13 residues. V shed 4 bases and J shed 2 bases, with 9 bases lying between them. The germline V gene encodes CDR1 MNHNS and CDR2 SASEGT. CDR3 nucleotide sequence: TGTGCCAGCAGTGTTGGGACGGCCTACGAGCAGTACTTC. Its translation is CASSVGTAYEQYF.

The chain has TRBV5-4 and TRBJ2-3; D perhaps matches TRBD2 (6 bases). Germline V gives CDR1 SGHNT, CDR2 YYREEE (reference sequence). V shed 5 bases and J shed 0 bases, with 13 bases lying between them. The CDR3 consists of 15 residues. The CDR3 DNA reads TGTGCCAGCAGGGACCAGCGGGCTAGCACAGATACGCAGTATTTT. Encoded protein: CASRDQRASTDTQYF.

The rearrangement links TRBV30 to TRBJ1-1; D unresolved. This CDR3 has 13 residues. Germline values: CDR1 GTSNPN, CDR2 SVGIG (reference sequence). Trimming took 0 bases from V and 4 from J, leaving 9 bases between them. The CDR3 loop is CAWSVSGATEAFF. The CDR3 DNA sequence: TGTGCCTGGAGTGTTAGTGGTGCCACTGAAGCTTTCTTT.

The sample holds one count of this clone. The J gene is TRBJ1-5, the V gene TRBV19; no clear D. CDR3 length: 15 residues. Germline V gene data show CDR1 as LNHDA and CDR2 as SQIVND (reference sequence). Trimming took 7 bases from V and 2 from J, leaving 15 bases between them. The CDR3 loop is CASTKDDFGNQPQHF. The CDR3 region has the DNA TGTGCCAGTACCAAGGACGATTTTGGCAATCAGCCCCAGCATTTT.

This chain uses TRBV28 with TRBJ1-3, with D unclear. The V end lost 6 bases, the J end lost 10 bases, and 13 bases lay between the germline ends. CDR1 is MDHEN, CDR2 SYDVKM, per germline. The CDR3 contains 12 residues. The CDR3 loop reads CASRSHLGTIYF. Written as DNA, the CDR3 is TGTGCCAGCAGGTCGCACTTGGGAACCATATATTTT.

The rearrangement uses TRBV4-2 and TRBJ2-3; no firm D call. This CDR3 comprises 15 residues. The germline V gene has CDR1 LGHNA and CDR2 YNFKEQ. Trimming shortened V by 0 bases and J by 0 bases, and 7 bases separated the two germline ends. The CDR3 nucleotides read TGTGCCAGCAGCCAAGACTTCACTAGCACAGATACGCAGTATTTT. It encodes CASSQDFTSTDTQYF.

This sequence joins TRBV10-1 and TRBJ2-2, with D maybe TRBD1 (5 bases). From germline, CDR1 is WNHNN and CDR2 SYGVQD (reference sequence). CDR3 length equals 13 residues. V lost 4 bases and J lost 4, with 7 bases in between. The CDR3 loop reads CASSGQTTGELFF. The CDR3 DNA sequence: TGCGCCAGCAGTGGACAGACCACCGGGGAGCTGTTTTTT.

This chain joins TRBV27 and TRBJ1-1; 10 bases map to TRBD1. Germline lookup yields CDR1 MNHEY and CDR2 SMNVEV (reference sequence). This CDR3 region has 17 residues. Unmatched junction bases numbered 9, after V lost 4 bases and J lost 1 base. As DNA, the CDR3 is TGTGCCAGCAGTTCCTGGCTGACAGGGGGCGCGAACACTGAAGCTTTCTTT. Translated, it gives CASSSWLTGGANTEAFF.

This clone has only a few counts. V is TRBV28 and J is TRBJ1-5; D uncertain. There are 15 residues in the CDR3. Germline CDR1 is MDHEN and CDR2 is SYDVKM. The V end was cut by 5 bases, the J end by 0 bases, with 11 bases between. CDR3 protein: CASSPPPYSNQPQHF. The CDR3 DNA follows: TGTGCCAGCAGTCCCCCCCCGTATAGCAATCAGCCCCAGCATTTT.

The J gene is TRBJ1-2, the V gene TRBV25-1, with 8 bases that match TRBD1. V lost 3 bases, J lost 7 bases, and 16 bases stayed unmatched. Germline loops: CDR1 MGHDK, CDR2 SYGVNS. The CDR3 extends over 17 amino acids. The CDR3 here is CASSDSPRSSGGLGYTF. The CDR3 nucleotides are TGTGCCAGCAGTGACTCCCCCCGATCCTCAGGGGGCCTTGGCTACACCTTC.

This chain connects TRBV29-1 to TRBJ2-7; D remains unclear. Germline V gene lookup returns CDR1 SQVTM and CDR2 ANQGSEA. V lost 1 base and J lost 2, with 6 bases in between. CDR3 length: 12 amino acids. CDR3: CSVEVVPYEQYF. Written as DNA, the CDR3 is TGCAGCGTTGAAGTGGTCCCCTACGAGCAGTACTTC.

The V gene is TRBV5-6, the J gene TRBJ2-6; weak D call: TRBD1 (5 bases). This CDR3 region has 18 residues. Germline CDR1 is SGHDT and CDR2 is YYEEEE. With 4 bases removed from V and 0 bases from J, the gap between germline ends came to 17 bases. The CDR3 sequence: CASSQQGRQTSGANVLTF. The CDR3 DNA reads TGTGCCAGCAGCCAGCAGGGAAGGCAGACCTCTGGGGCCAACGTCCTGACTTTC.

CDR3 coding DNA: TGTGCCAGCAGCCGGTGTCCCCAGCATTTT. Translated: CASSRCPQHF. The chain joins TRBV21-1 to TRBJ1-5. TRBV21-1 is flagged as a pseudogene. The length of the CDR3 is 10 residues.

V usage is TRBV7-9 and J usage is TRBJ1-2, with 9 positions matching TRBD1. The CDR3 length is 15 residues. With 4 bases clipped from V and 9 bases from J, the junction kept 12 bases outside the gene matches. Germline CDR1 is SEHNR and CDR2 is FQNEAQ (reference sequence). The CDR3 sequence: CASSYYRDRVKSYTF. The CDR3, as DNA: TGTGCCAGCAGCTACTACCGGGACAGGGTGAAGAGCTACACCTTC.

This clone was recorded only once. This chain joins TRBV2 and TRBJ1-2; D gene ambiguous. Per germline, CDR1 SNHLY and CDR2 FYNNEI. CDR3 size: 14 residues. Trimming pared 7 bases from V and 2 bases from J, leaving 14 bases between. Here the CDR3 reads CASTSTYLNYGYTF. The CDR3 DNA reads TGTGCCAGCACTTCGACATACCTCAACTATGGCTACACCTTC.

V and J are TRBV14 and TRBJ2-5, with D hard to call. The germline CDR1 and CDR2 sequences are SGHDN and FVKESK. CDR3 length: 17 amino acids. V was clipped by 3 bases and J by 1 base, with 18 bases between them. The CDR3 nucleotides read TGTGCCAGCAGCCAGCGCAAATCACAGAAGCTCCAAGAGACCCAGTACTTC. It is translated as CASSQRKSQKLQETQYF.

This clone was seen a single time. V usage is TRBV4-2 and J usage is TRBJ1-3; no clear D gene. Between the trimmed V and J ends, which lost 0 bases and 3 bases, there was a span of 18 bases. The CDR3 consists of 18 residues. From germline, CDR1 is LGHNA and CDR2 YNFKEQ. Here the CDR3 DNA reads TGTGCCAGCAGCCAAGAATCCGGCAGCGAGACCCTTGGAAACACCATATATTTT. It encodes CASSQESGSETLGNTIYF.

This chain links TRBV25-1 with TRBJ1-6; D not certain. Germline assignment: CDR1 MGHDK and CDR2 SYGVNS. The CDR3 runs 14 residues. The V and J ends lost 9 bases and 9 bases respectively, with 18 bases between them. The CDR3 reads CARLYRTWSSPLHF. In DNA, the CDR3 is TGTGCCAGACTCTACCGGACGTGGAGTTCACCCCTCCACTTT.

This clone was seen a single time. J is TRBJ2-3 and V is TRBV29-1; D is undetermined. CDR1 and CDR2 from the germline V gene are SQVTM and ANQGSEA. The CDR3 has 11 residues. Trimming took off 3 bases at V and 6 bases at J, with 7 bases between the two ends. DNA of the CDR3: TGCAGCGTTGATGTCCAGGATACGCAGTATTTT. The encoded protein is CSVDVQDTQYF.

The chain couples TRBV2 to TRBJ2-6, with a tentative D call TRBD2 (5 bases). This CDR3 region has 15 residues. Trimming took off 4 bases at V and 4 bases at J, with 11 bases between the two ends. The V gene's germline CDR1 is SNHLY and CDR2 FYNNEI. For the CDR3, the DNA is TGTGCCAGCAGTGGTGAGGGTACCGGGGCCAACGTCCTGACTTTC. Translating it yields CASSGEGTGANVLTF.

This chain joins TRBV7-6 and TRBJ1-3; TRBD1 is a possible D gene (5 bases). This CDR3 is built from 13 residues. The germline gives CDR1 SGHVS, CDR2 FNYEAQ. Trimming took off 5 bases at V and 3 bases at J, with 8 bases between the two ends. CDR3 in amino acids: CASSQGSGNTIYF. The CDR3 DNA sequence: TGTGCCAGCAGCCAGGGAAGTGGAAACACCATATATTTT.

This clone appeared once. This chain joins TRBV30 and TRBJ1-5; TRBD1 might be the D (5 bases). The CDR3 contains 14 residues. V was cut by 0 bases and J by 8 bases, with 14 bases left in between. Germline V gives CDR1 GTSNPN, CDR2 SVGIG (reference sequence). CDR3 nucleotides: TGTGCCTGGAGTGTACGGGCAGGGAGGGAGCCCCAGCATTTT. It yields the protein CAWSVRAGREPQHF.

This chain joins TRBV12-5 and TRBJ2-1; TRBD1 aligns across 10 bases. The CDR3 spans 16 residues. Germline V CDR1 and CDR2: LGHNT, FRNRAP. V lost 4 bases, J lost 5 bases, and 8 bases stayed unmatched. Written as DNA, the CDR3 is TGTGCTAGTGGTTCCCACGGGACAGGGGTGAACAATGAGCAGTTCTTC. This gives the protein CASGSHGTGVNNEQFF.